This passage covers 2 T cell receptor beta chains from one sample sequenced in a study of T cell changes during pregnancy in multiple sclerosis. TCRdb keeps only in-frame clones here, not all; method: immunoSEQ multiplex PCR. The sample includes about 43,000 clones, roughly 91% of them seen just once. The specimen was PBMCs (not recorded whether the cells were cultured). The source of these receptors is a female donor with multiple sclerosis, enrolled in a pregnancy study.

The chain employs TRBV10-3 and TRBJ1-1, with D maybe TRBD1 (6 bases). This CDR3 contains 13 residues. The V end lost 6 bases, the J end lost 6 bases, and 14 bases lay between the germline ends. Per the germline V gene, CDR1 is ENHRY and CDR2 is SYGVKD. CDR3 region: CAIRGPKGAEAFF. CDR3 coding DNA: TGTGCCATCAGAGGACCCAAGGGGGCTGAAGCTTTCTTT.

The rearrangement uses TRBV18 and TRBJ2-7, with TRBD2 matching over 8 bases. This CDR3 spans 16 amino acids. The germline CDR1 and CDR2 sequences are KGHSH and LQKENI. Unmatched junction bases numbered 12, after V lost 5 bases and J lost 3 bases. The CDR3 spells CASSVSRTSGVYEQYF. CDR3 DNA: TGTGCCAGCTCAGTATCACGAACTAGCGGAGTCTACGAGCAGTACTTC.